These 31 T cell receptor beta chains came from one sample sequenced in a study of blood T cell repertoires in COVID-19. Some clones are missing from TCRdb's copy, which holds only in-frame ones; the method was immunoSEQ multiplex PCR. This sample yields hundreds of thousands of clones, of which under 90% are seen a single time; about 4.8% belongs to the top ten. The specimen sequenced was PBMCs or T cells enriched from blood (not recorded which). Receptors originate from a woman between 45 and 65 years old who had been exposed to COVID-19.

This clone was found once. The rearrangement joins TRBV9 to TRBJ1-1; weak D call: TRBD1 (5 bases). Germline values: CDR1 SGDLS, CDR2 YYNGEE. This CDR3 spans 16 amino acids. V was cut by 0 bases and J by 5 bases, with 17 bases left in between. Here the CDR3 reads CASSVAEAREETEAFF. For the CDR3, the DNA is TGTGCCAGCAGCGTAGCTGAGGCCAGGGAGGAGACTGAAGCTTTCTTT. Complete variable domain (other parts from reference TRBV9 and TRBJ1-1): DSGVTQTPKHLITATGQRVTLRCSPRSGDLSVYWYQQSLDQGLQFLIQYYNGEERAKGNILERFSAQQFPDLHSELNLSSLELGDSALYFCASSVAEAREETEAFFGQGTRLTVV.

This clone was seen only once. The chain is built from TRBV5-6 and TRBJ1-6; TRBD1 matches at 10 bases. The V gene's germline CDR1 is SGHDT and CDR2 YYEEEE. This CDR3 spans 16 amino acids. Unmatched junction bases numbered 3, after V lost 1 base and J lost 5 bases. CDR3 in DNA: TGTGCCAGCAGCTTGACCGGGACAGGGGATAATTCACCCCTCCACTTT. This gives the protein CASSLTGTGDNSPLHF.

This chain links TRBV29-1 with TRBJ2-2, with TRBD1 matching over 9 bases. CDR1 is SQVTM and CDR2 is ANQGSEA in the germline V gene. Unmatched junction bases numbered 4, after V lost 4 bases and J lost 4 bases. This CDR3 has 14 amino acids. CDR3 in amino acids: CSVGQGGITGELFF. CDR3 in DNA: TGCAGCGTTGGACAGGGGGGAATCACCGGGGAGCTGTTTTTT.

This clone came up many times. This chain joins TRBV10-1 and TRBJ2-1; D possibly corresponds to TRBD1 (5 bases). CDR3 length: 15 residues. V gave up 3 bases and J gave up 6 bases, with 15 bases separating them. The germline V gene encodes CDR1 WNHNN and CDR2 SYGVQD (reference sequence). The CDR3, as DNA: TGCGCCAGCAGTGAAGGCCCCAGGGCAGTCAATGAGCAGTTCTTC. Amino acids: CASSEGPRAVNEQFF.

The rearrangement joins TRBV5-1 to TRBJ2-1; 8 nucleotides match TRBD2. CDR1 is SGHRS and CDR2 is YFSETQ in the germline V gene. The CDR3 runs to 14 residues. J gave up 2 bases and V 7 bases, and 5 bases lay outside the gene matches. The CDR3: CASGAGGAYNEQFF. As DNA, the CDR3 is TGCGCCAGCGGGGCCGGGGGGGCCTACAATGAGCAGTTCTTC.

The chain has TRBV2 and TRBJ2-7; 9 bases line up with TRBD1. The V gene end was trimmed by 5 bases and the J gene end by 6 bases; junction bases not matched to a gene: 14. This CDR3 spans 16 amino acids. The germline V gene has CDR1 SNHLY and CDR2 FYNNEI. CDR3 protein: CASSRDREYGISEQYF. CDR3 sequence (DNA): TGTGCCAGCAGTAGGGACAGGGAGTACGGGATCAGCGAGCAGTACTTC.

The chain carries TRBV9 and TRBJ1-2, with D perhaps matching TRBD1 (5 bases). Germline V lookup: CDR1 SGDLS, CDR2 YYNGEE. This CDR3 is built from 11 residues. V was trimmed by 6 bases and J by 7 bases, leaving 10 bases between them. CDR3 sequence (DNA): TGTGCCAGCACCCGAGACAGTGGCTACACCTTC. Encoded protein: CASTRDSGYTF.

The rearrangement joins TRBV5-4 to TRBJ1-3, with a weak D call TRBD1 (6 bases). Trimming removed 6 bases at V and 7 bases at J, with 17 bases between. CDR1 SGHNT and CDR2 YYREEE come from the germline V gene (reference sequence). This CDR3 contains 14 residues. CDR3 residues: CASTTSGTTNTIYF. In DNA form, the CDR3 reads TGTGCCAGCACGACCTCCGGGACAACGAACACCATATATTTT.

This chain uses TRBV5-1 with TRBJ2-5, with D possibly TRBD1 on 5 matching bases. V was clipped by 0 bases and J by 2 bases, with 8 bases between them. Germline assignment: CDR1 SGHRS and CDR2 YFSETQ. This CDR3 contains 14 residues. Here the CDR3 DNA reads TGCGCCAGCAGCTTGGTTTACAGGCAAGAGACCCAGTACTTC. This translates into CASSLVYRQETQYF.

This clone was counted once. Other nucleotide sequences in the sample specify the same CDR3. The rearrangement links TRBV12-3 or TRBV12-4 to TRBJ2-3, with D unclear. This CDR3 has 11 amino acids. Trimming left V 5 bases short and J 6 bases short, with 6 bases between. CDR3 loop: CASSPRDTQYF. The CDR3 DNA follows: TGTGCCAGCAGTCCGCGGGATACGCAGTATTTT.

The chain uses TRBV2 and TRBJ1-2; 7 bases map to TRBD1. The CDR3 is 14 residues long. CDR1 and CDR2 from the germline V gene are SNHLY and FYNNEI. V gave up 7 bases and J gave up 5 bases; unmatched junction bases: 10. The chain's CDR3 is CASKETGLRYGYTF. The DNA for the CDR3 is TGTGCCAGCAAAGAGACAGGGTTGAGGTATGGCTACACCTTC.

This chain uses TRBV4-3 with TRBJ2-1; no clear D. CDR1 LGHNA and CDR2 YSLEER come from the germline V gene. CDR3 length: 13 residues. With 2 bases removed from V and 5 bases from J, the gap between germline ends came to 7 bases. The CDR3 reads CASSQNSNNEQFF. The CDR3 DNA is TGCGCCAGCAGCCAAAACAGTAACAATGAGCAGTTCTTC.

CDR3 sequence: CASSFLEGTDTQYF. CDR3 sequence (DNA): TGCGCCAGCAGCTTTCTGGAGGGCACAGATACGCAGTATTTT. The chain has TRBV5-1 and TRBJ2-3; D might be TRBD2 (5 bases). The CDR3 has 14 residues. Germline CDR1 is SGHRS and CDR2 is YFSETQ. The V end was cut by 2 bases, the J end by 1 base, with 8 bases between.

This clone was recorded a few times. The genes are TRBV5-5 and TRBJ2-2, with TRBD2 as a possible D gene (6 bases). V shed 3 bases and J shed 6 bases, with 6 bases lying between them. The CDR3 covers 12 residues. Looked up from germline, CDR1 is SGHKS and CDR2 is YYEKEE (reference sequence). CDR3 nucleotide sequence: TGTGCCAGCAGCTGGGGGGCCGGGGAGCTGTTTTTT. This encodes CASSWGAGELFF.

The V gene is TRBV5-4, the J gene TRBJ1-2; D is undetermined. There are 14 residues in the CDR3. Deletions cut 3 bases from V and 0 bases from J, with 9 bases between. Germline values: CDR1 SGHNT, CDR2 YYREEE (reference sequence). CDR3 loop: CASSSGVSNYGYTF. As DNA, the CDR3 is TGTGCCAGCAGCTCGGGAGTTTCTAACTATGGCTACACCTTC.

The chain employs TRBV10-3 and TRBJ1-2; D is uncertain. This CDR3 contains 14 residues. Germline CDR1 and CDR2: ENHRY and SYGVKD. V was shortened by 9 bases and J by 5 bases, with 19 bases between the two germline ends. This CDR3 reads CAILESGFGYGYTF. The CDR3 region has the DNA TGTGCCATACTAGAATCGGGGTTCGGATATGGCTACACCTTC.

The V and J genes are TRBV15 and TRBJ2-5, with a possible D match to TRBD2 (6 bases). Per the germline V gene, CDR1 is LNHNV and CDR2 is YYDKDF (reference sequence). Trimming took 1 base from V and 5 from J, leaving 11 bases between them. The CDR3 runs to 14 residues. This CDR3 is CATSRGGGEETQYF. CDR3 in DNA: TGTGCCACCAGCAGAGGAGGAGGGGAGGAGACCCAGTACTTC.

This clone has a count of ten or more. The CDR3 DNA is TGTGCCAGCAGCCGATACGCACTAGCGGCCAACACCGGGGAGCTGTTTTTT. The encoded protein is CASSRYALAANTGELFF. The chain employs TRBV7-3 and TRBJ2-2; 8 nucleotides line up with TRBD2. The CDR3 has 17 amino acids. Germline CDR1 is SGHTA and CDR2 is FQGTGA. Trimming took 5 bases from V and 2 from J; bases not matched to a gene: 10.

The rearrangement joins TRBV2 to TRBJ1-1, with D hard to call. V gave up 5 bases and J gave up 0 bases, with 10 bases separating them. Germline V gene data show CDR1 as SNHLY and CDR2 as FYNNEI. This CDR3 comprises 14 residues. CDR3 residues: CASSILTLNTEAFF. CDR3 nucleotide sequence: TGTGCCAGCAGTATATTGACACTGAACACTGAAGCTTTCTTT.

The chain joins TRBV29-1 to TRBJ1-2, with D uncertain. The V gene's germline CDR1 is SQVTM and CDR2 ANQGSEA. V dropped 5 bases and J dropped 6 bases, with 7 bases sitting between them. CDR3 size: 10 residues. The CDR3 DNA sequence: TGCAGCGTTTACACAGATGGCTACACCTTC. Translating gives CSVYTDGYTF.

Concerning this clone itself: Additional DNA sequences in this sample encode the identical CDR3. V and J are TRBV5-1 and TRBJ1-6; TRBD1 is a possible D gene (6 bases). The CDR3 is made up of 14 amino acids. Germline V gives CDR1 SGHRS, CDR2 YFSETQ. V shed 0 bases and J shed 7 bases, with 8 bases lying between them. This CDR3 is CASSLDTGNSPLHF. The CDR3 coding sequence is TGCGCCAGCAGCTTGGACACAGGGAATTCACCCCTCCACTTT.

The rearrangement joins TRBV19 to TRBJ2-7; 8 bases fit TRBD1. Looked up from germline, CDR1 is LNHDA and CDR2 is SQIVND (reference sequence). V gave up 5 bases and J gave up 6 bases; unmatched junction bases: 6. The CDR3 covers 13 residues. DNA of the CDR3: TGTGCCAGTAGTTCAGGGGGCCAAGGCGAGCAGTACTTC. Its translation is CASSSGGQGEQYF. Drawing the rest from reference TRBV19 and TRBJ2-7, the complete variable domain is DGGITQSPKYLFRKEGQNVTLSCEQNLNHDAMYWYRQDPGQGLRLIYYSQIVNDFQKGDIAEGYSVSREKKESFPLTVTSAQKNPTAFYLCASSSGGQGEQYFGPGTRLTVT.

This clone was detected a few times. The chain employs TRBV9 and TRBJ1-6, with D tentatively TRBD1 (5 bases). The V end was cut by 4 bases, the J end by 10 bases, with 21 bases between. There are 16 residues in the CDR3. CDR1 and CDR2 from the germline V gene are SGDLS and YYNGEE. The CDR3 spells CASSPTPDRQSSPLHF. CDR3 nucleotide sequence: TGTGCCAGCAGCCCAACCCCAGACAGACAATCATCACCCCTCCACTTT.

The V gene is TRBV5-4, the J gene TRBJ2-3, with D tentatively TRBD2 (5 bases). The CDR3 contains 18 residues. Per germline, CDR1 SGHNT and CDR2 YYREEE (reference sequence). Between the trimmed V and J ends, which lost 3 bases and 0 bases, there was a span of 20 bases. DNA for the CDR3: TGTGCCAGCAGCTCCCGGAGGACGCCTCAATATAGCACAGATACGCAGTATTTT. Its protein product is CASSSRRTPQYSTDTQYF.

The chain couples TRBV18 to TRBJ1-1; D call uncertain. The CDR3 has 14 amino acids. V gave up 5 bases and J gave up 7 bases, with 17 bases separating them. Germline V lookup: CDR1 KGHSH, CDR2 LQKENI. In nucleotides, the CDR3 is TGTGCCAGCTCAGCGACGGGGTCAGGCGGTGAAGCTTTCTTT. Protein product: CASSATGSGGEAFF.

The chain combines TRBV9 with TRBJ1-6; D is perhaps TRBD1 (6 bases). This CDR3 spans 15 amino acids. From germline, CDR1 is SGDLS and CDR2 YYNGEE. V lost 3 bases, J lost 2 bases, and 9 bases lay in between. CDR3 sequence (DNA): TGTGCCAGCAGCGAGACAGGTACCTATAATTCACCCCTCCACTTT. Residues: CASSETGTYNSPLHF.

CDR3 in DNA: TGTGCCAGCAGGCCCGAACTAGCGGCCTCAGATACGCAGTATTTT. Amino acids: CASRPELAASDTQYF. This chain links TRBV5-4 with TRBJ2-3, with 8 nucleotides matching TRBD2. After removal of 5 bases from V and 4 bases from J, the junction contained 9 bases not matched to a gene. The CDR3 contains 15 residues. Germline CDR1 reads SGHNT; CDR2 reads YYREEE (reference sequence).

The CDR3 DNA is TGTGCCAGCAGCCAAGCAAACGGTGCCTACGAGCAGTACTTC. This codes for CASSQANGAYEQYF. The chain couples TRBV3-1 (or the pseudogene TRBV3-2) to TRBJ2-7; D is ambiguous. Per the germline V gene, CDR1 is LGHDT and CDR2 is YNNKEL (reference sequence). This CDR3 spans 14 amino acids. V was trimmed by 1 base and J by 2 bases, leaving 9 bases between them.

The V and J genes are TRBV6-5 and TRBJ1-1, with D perhaps TRBD1 (5 bases). Germline loops: CDR1 MNHEY, CDR2 SVGAGI. Deletions cut 6 bases from V and 6 bases from J, with 11 bases between. The CDR3 loop spans 12 amino acids. CDR3 sequence (DNA): TGTGCCAGCAGAACGGGGGGGGCTGAAGCTTTCTTT. Its translation is CASRTGGAEAFF.

This chain connects TRBV7-2 to TRBJ1-1, with TRBD1 as a possible D gene (6 bases). The CDR3 consists of 16 residues. V shed 3 bases and J shed 1 base, with 15 bases lying between them. Germline-derived CDR1 and CDR2 are SGHTA and FQGNSA. CDR3 DNA sequence: TGTGCCAGCAGCTTTCGACAGGTCTACCCGAACACTGAAGCTTTCTTT. Translation: CASSFRQVYPNTEAFF.

The V call is TRBV3-1 (or the pseudogene TRBV3-2), the J call TRBJ2-5; TRBD2 might be the D (6 bases). CDR3 length: 17 residues. Germline V gene lookup returns CDR1 LGHDT and CDR2 YNNKEL (reference sequence). V dropped 3 bases and J dropped 5 bases, with 22 bases sitting between them. The chain's CDR3 is CASSHGTGTPIGETQYF. In DNA, the CDR3 is TGTGCCAGCAGCCATGGAACCGGGACTCCCATAGGGGAGACCCAGTACTTC.